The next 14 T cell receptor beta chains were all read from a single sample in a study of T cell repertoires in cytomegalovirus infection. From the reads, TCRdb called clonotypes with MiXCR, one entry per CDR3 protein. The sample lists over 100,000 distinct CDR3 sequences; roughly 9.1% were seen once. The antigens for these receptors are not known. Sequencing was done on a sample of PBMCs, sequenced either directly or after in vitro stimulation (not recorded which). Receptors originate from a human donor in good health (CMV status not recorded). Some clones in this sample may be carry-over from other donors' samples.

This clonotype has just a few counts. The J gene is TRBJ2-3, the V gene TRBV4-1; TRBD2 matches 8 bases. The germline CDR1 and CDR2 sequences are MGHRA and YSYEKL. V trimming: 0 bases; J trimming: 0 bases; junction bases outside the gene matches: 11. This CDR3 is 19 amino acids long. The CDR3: CASSQEAGARLTSTDTQYF. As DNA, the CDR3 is TGCGCCAGCAGCCAAGAAGCGGGAGCTCGTCTCACGAGCACAGATACGCAGTATTTT.

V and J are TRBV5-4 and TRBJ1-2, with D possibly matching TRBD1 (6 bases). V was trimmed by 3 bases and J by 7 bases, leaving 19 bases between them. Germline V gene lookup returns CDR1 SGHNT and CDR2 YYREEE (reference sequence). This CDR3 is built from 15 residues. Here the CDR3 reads CASSSPVQGISGYTF. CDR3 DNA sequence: TGTGCCAGCAGCTCGCCGGTACAGGGTATTAGTGGCTACACCTTC.

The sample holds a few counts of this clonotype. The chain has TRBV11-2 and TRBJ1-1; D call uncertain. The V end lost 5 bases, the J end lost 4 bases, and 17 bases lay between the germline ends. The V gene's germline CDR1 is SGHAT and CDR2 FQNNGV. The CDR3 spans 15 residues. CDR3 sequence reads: CASSPVRGVGTEAFF. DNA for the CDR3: TGTGCCAGCAGCCCTGTACGCGGGGTTGGCACTGAAGCTTTCTTT.

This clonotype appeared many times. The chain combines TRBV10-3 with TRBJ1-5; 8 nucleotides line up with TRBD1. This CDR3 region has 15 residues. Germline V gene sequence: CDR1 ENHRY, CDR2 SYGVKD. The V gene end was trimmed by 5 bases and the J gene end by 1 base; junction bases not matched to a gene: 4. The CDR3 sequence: CAISKDRASNQPQHF. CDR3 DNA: TGTGCCATCAGTAAGGACAGGGCCAGCAATCAGCCCCAGCATTTT.

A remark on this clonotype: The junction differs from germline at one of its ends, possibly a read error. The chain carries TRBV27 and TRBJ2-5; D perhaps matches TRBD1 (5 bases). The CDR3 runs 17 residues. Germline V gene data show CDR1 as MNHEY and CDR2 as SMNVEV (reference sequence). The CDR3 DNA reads TGTGCCAACAGTTTCCTTCCTGGAAGGGGTGGGCAAGAGACCCAGTACTTC. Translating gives CANSFLPGRGGQETQYF.

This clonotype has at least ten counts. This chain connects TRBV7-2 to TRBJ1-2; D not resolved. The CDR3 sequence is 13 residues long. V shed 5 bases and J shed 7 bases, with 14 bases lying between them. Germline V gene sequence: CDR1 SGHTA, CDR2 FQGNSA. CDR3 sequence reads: CASSQGWAGGYTF. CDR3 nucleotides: TGTGCCAGCAGCCAAGGGTGGGCTGGTGGCTACACCTTC.

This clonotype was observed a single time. CDR3 residues: CASSYMRGETQYF. CDR3 sequence (DNA): TGTGCCAGCAGTTACATGAGAGGAGAGACCCAGTACTTC. The V call is TRBV6-2 or TRBV6-3, the J call TRBJ2-5; D is undetermined. CDR1 and CDR2 from the germline V gene are MNHEY and SVGEGT. The CDR3 is 13 amino acids. Trimming removed 2 bases at V and 4 bases at J, with 8 bases between.

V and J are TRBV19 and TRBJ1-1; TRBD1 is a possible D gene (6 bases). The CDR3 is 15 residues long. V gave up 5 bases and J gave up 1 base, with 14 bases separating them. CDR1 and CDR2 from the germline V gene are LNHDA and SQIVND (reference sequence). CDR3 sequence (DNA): TGTGCCAGTAGTGCCAAGACAGGAGGGAACACTGAAGCTTTCTTT. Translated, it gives CASSAKTGGNTEAFF.

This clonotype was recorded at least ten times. The CDR3 DNA sequence: TGTGCCAGCAGTCTCCTTCCGACTGGCACAGATACGCAGTATTTT. It is translated as CASSLLPTGTDTQYF. The chain has TRBV7-2 and TRBJ2-3; D gene uncertain. This CDR3 has 15 residues. The germline V and J ends were trimmed by 6 bases and 1 base, with 14 bases remaining between them. Looked up from germline, CDR1 is SGHTA and CDR2 is FQGNSA.

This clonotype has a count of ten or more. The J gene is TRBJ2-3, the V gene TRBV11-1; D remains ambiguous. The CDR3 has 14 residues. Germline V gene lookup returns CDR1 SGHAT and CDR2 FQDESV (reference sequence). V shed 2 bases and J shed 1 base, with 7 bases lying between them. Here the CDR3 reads CASSLRRGTDTQYF. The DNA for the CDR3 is TGTGCCAGCAGCTTACGAAGGGGCACAGATACGCAGTATTTT.

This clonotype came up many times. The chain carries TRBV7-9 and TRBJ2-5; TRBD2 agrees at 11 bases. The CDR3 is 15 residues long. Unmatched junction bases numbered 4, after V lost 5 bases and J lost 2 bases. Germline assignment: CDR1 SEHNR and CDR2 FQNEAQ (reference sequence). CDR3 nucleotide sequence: TGTGCCAGCAGCAAGTTAGCGGGAGGGCAAGAGACCCAGTACTTC. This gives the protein CASSKLAGGQETQYF.

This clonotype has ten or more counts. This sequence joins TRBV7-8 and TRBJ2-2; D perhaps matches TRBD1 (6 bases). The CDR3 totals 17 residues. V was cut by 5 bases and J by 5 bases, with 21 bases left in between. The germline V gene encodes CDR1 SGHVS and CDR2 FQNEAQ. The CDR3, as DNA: TGTGCCAGCAGCCACCCGACCTACAGGGAATTAACCGGGGAGCTGTTTTTT. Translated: CASSHPTYRELTGELFF.

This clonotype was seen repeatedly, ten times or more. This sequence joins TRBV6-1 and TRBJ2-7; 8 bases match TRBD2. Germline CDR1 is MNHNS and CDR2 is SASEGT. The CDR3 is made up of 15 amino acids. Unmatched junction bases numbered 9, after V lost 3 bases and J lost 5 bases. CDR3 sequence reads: CASSEFREGHDEQYV. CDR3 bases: TGTGCCAGCAGTGAGTTCCGGGAGGGCCACGACGAGCAGTACGTC.

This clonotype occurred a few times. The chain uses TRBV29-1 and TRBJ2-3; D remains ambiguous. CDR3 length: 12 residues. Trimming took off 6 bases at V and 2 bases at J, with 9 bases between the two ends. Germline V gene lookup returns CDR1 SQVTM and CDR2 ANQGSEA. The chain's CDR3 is CSVEDLTDTQYF. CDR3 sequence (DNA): TGCAGCGTAGAGGATCTCACAGATACGCAGTATTTT.